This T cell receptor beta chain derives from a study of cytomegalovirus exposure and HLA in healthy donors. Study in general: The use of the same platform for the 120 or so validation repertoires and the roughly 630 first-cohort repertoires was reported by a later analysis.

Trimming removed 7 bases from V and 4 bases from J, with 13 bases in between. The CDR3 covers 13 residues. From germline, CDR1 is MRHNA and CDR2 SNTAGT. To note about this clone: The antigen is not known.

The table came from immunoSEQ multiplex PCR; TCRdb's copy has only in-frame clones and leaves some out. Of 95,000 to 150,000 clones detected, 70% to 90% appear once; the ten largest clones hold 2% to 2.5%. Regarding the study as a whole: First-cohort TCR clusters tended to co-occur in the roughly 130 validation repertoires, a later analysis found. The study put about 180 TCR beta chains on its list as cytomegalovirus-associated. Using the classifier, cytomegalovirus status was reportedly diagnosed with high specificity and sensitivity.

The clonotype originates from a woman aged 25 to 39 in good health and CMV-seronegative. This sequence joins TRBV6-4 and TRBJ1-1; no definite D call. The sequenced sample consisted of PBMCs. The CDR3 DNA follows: TGTGCCAGCAATGGGCCGATTAGCACTGAAGCTTTCTTT. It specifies CASNGPISTEAFF.